These T cell receptor beta chains were read from a single sample in a study of shared clonotypes between healthy human individuals. Assay used: immunoSEQ multiplex PCR; TCRdb lists only in-frame clones, some missing. Here the sample spans over 2 million clones, 90% to 95% being singletons. The sequencing input was naive CD4+ T cells sorted from blood. These receptor sequences come from a man younger than 30 in good health. CDR3s include the opening cysteine and the closing phenylalanine or tryptophan. The D gene is left open where the match is weak. The size entry is marked missing in some rows and otherwise reads once, few, many or a size class.

J gene | D gene | clone size | V gene | CDR3 protein | CDR3 DNA
TRBJ2-5 | NA | NA | TRBV2 | CASSRQTQETQYF | TGTGCCAGCAGTAGACAGACCCAAGAGACCCAGTACTTC
TRBJ1-6 | NA | once | TRBV18 | CASSPAVSYNSPLHF | TGTGCCAGCTCACCGGCAGTCTCCTATAATTCACCCCTCCACTTT
TRBJ2-2 | NA | NA | TRBV18 | CASSPNEGAGTGELFF | TGTGCCAGCTCGCCGAATGAAGGGGCAGGCACCGGGGAGCTGTTTTTT
TRBJ1-2 | TRBD1 | NA | TRBV7-6 | CASSLDRAGDGYTF | TGTGCCAGCAGCCTAGACAGGGCGGGAGATGGCTACACCTTC
TRBJ1-6 | NA | NA | TRBV13 | CASSFGKGGSPLHF | TGTGCCAGCAGTTTCGGGAAGGGTGGTTCACCCCTCCACTTT
TRBJ2-3 | NA | NA | TRBV30 | CAQGRGTDTQYF | TGTGCCCAGGGTAGGGGCACAGATACGCAGTATTTT
TRBJ1-5 | NA | NA | TRBV7-2 | CASSLTQGQPQHF | TGTGCCAGCAGCTTAACCCAGGGTCAGCCCCAGCATTTT
TRBJ1-1 | NA | NA | TRBV4-1 | CASSQLTENTEAFF | TGCGCCAGCAGCCAACTAACAGAGAACACTGAAGCTTTCTTT
TRBJ2-3 | NA | NA | TRBV5-1 | CASSFSPQPDTQYF | TGCGCCAGCAGCTTCTCTCCGCAGCCAGATACGCAGTATTTT
TRBJ1-2 | TRBD1 | NA | TRBV10-1 | CASSEGTGNGQGYGYTF | TGCGCCAGCAGTGAGGGGACAGGGAATGGGCAAGGCTATGGCTACACCTTC
TRBJ2-7 | TRBD1 | NA | TRBV6-6 | CASSGPGTGLGQYF | TGTGCCAGCAGTGGACCCGGGACAGGGCTCGGGCAGTACTTC
TRBJ2-1 | TRBD1 | NA | TRBV28 | CAINRDRKYNEQFF | TGTGCCATCAACCGGGACAGGAAATACAATGAGCAGTTCTTC
TRBJ1-3 | TRBD1 | NA | TRBV2 | CASSADRGTGNTIYF | TGTGCCAGCAGTGCAGACAGGGGAACGGGAAACACCATATATTTT
TRBJ2-5 | NA | NA | TRBV5-6 | CASGRGGYQETQYF | TGTGCCAGCGGGAGAGGGGGGTACCAAGAGACCCAGTACTTC
TRBJ2-1 | TRBD2 | NA | TRBV4-1 | CASSHSAGASGYNEQFF | TGCGCCAGCAGCCATTCCGCGGGAGCTAGCGGGTACAATGAGCAGTTCTTC
TRBJ2-1 | TRBD2 | NA | TRBV15 | CATSRDAGTSGHEQFF | TGTGCCACCAGCAGAGATGCCGGGACTAGTGGCCATGAGCAGTTCTTC
TRBJ2-2 | NA | NA | TRBV5-4 | CASSVHTGELFF | TGTGCCAGCAGTGTCCACACCGGGGAGCTGTTTTTT
TRBJ1-1 | TRBD1 | NA | TRBV29-1 | CSVDRAMNTEAFF | TGCAGCGTGGACAGGGCCATGAACACTGAAGCTTTCTTT